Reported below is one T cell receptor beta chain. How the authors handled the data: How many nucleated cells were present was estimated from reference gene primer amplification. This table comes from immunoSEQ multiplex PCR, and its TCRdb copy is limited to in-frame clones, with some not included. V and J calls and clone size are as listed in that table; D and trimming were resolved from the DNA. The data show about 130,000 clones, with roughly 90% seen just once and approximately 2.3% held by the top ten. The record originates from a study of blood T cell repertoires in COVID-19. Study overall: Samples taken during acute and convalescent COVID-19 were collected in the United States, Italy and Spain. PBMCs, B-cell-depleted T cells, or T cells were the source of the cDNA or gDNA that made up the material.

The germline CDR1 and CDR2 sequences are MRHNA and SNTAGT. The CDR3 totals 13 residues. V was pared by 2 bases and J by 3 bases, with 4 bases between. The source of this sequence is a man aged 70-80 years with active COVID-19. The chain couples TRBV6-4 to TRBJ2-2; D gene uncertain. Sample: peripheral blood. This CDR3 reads CASSDPYTGELFF. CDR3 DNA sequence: TGTGCCAGCAGTGACCCATACACCGGGGAGCTGTTTTTT.